This is a list of T cell receptor beta chains from one sample in a study of cytomegalovirus exposure and HLA in healthy donors. Using immunoSEQ multiplex PCR, the repertoire was profiled, and TCRdb retains in-frame clones only, with some absent. The sample gives more than 140,000 clones, roughly 78% of which show up once; about 3.2% is in the top ten. The sample was PBMCs. The source of these receptors is a man in his late teens or twenties in good health and CMV-seropositive. Each CDR3 is given with its conserved first and last residue. Each record gives: D gene, J gene, clone size, V gene, CDR3 length, CDR3 DNA, CDR3 protein. A D gene is named only where the DNA matches it firmly. Some rows mark clone size as missing; the rest say once, few, many or name a class of expanded clone.

d_gene: TRBD1
j_gene: TRBJ1-2
abundance: .
v_gene: TRBV7-8
len: 13
CDR3nt: TGTGCCAGCGCGGACAGGGTGGGGTATGGCTACACCTTC
CDR3aa: CASADRVGYGYTF

d_gene: .
j_gene: TRBJ2-3
abundance: .
v_gene: TRBV6-1
len: 13
CDR3nt: TGTGCCAGCAGTGAGGTATTAGGACTTGGGGAGTATTTT
CDR3aa: CASSEVLGLGEYF

d_gene: .
j_gene: TRBJ2-5
abundance: .
v_gene: TRBV6-6
len: 12
CDR3nt: TGTGCCAGCTCTCTAGTAGCCACCGAGCAATACTTC
CDR3aa: CASSLVATEQYF

d_gene: .
j_gene: TRBJ1-3
abundance: .
v_gene: TRBV7-2
len: 12
CDR3nt: TGTGCCAGCAGCCCGTCTGGAAACACCATATATTTT
CDR3aa: CASSPSGNTIYF

d_gene: .
j_gene: TRBJ1-5
abundance: few
v_gene: TRBV19
len: 15
CDR3nt: TGTGCCAGTATAATGATCGGTGGCTCGGGACAGCCCCAGCATTTT
CDR3aa: CASIMIGGSGQPQHF

d_gene: TRBD2
j_gene: TRBJ2-1
abundance: few
v_gene: TRBV4-2
len: 16
CDR3nt: TGTGCCAGCAGCCAATCCGGGACTAGCGGGTACAATGAGCAGTTCTTC
CDR3aa: CASSQSGTSGYNEQFF

d_gene: .
j_gene: TRBJ2-3
abundance: .
v_gene: TRBV2
len: 14
CDR3nt: TGTGCCAGCATACACAGGGCGATGACAGATACGCAGTATTTT
CDR3aa: CASIHRAMTDTQYF

d_gene: .
j_gene: TRBJ2-1
abundance: .
v_gene: TRBV7-2
len: 15
CDR3nt: TGTGCCAGCAGCTTATTGGCGGAGGAGGCCAATGAGCAGTTCTTC
CDR3aa: CASSLLAEEANEQFF

d_gene: TRBD2
j_gene: TRBJ2-3
abundance: few
v_gene: TRBV6-1
len: 14
CDR3nt: TGTGCCAGCAGGCTAGCGGTTAGCACAGATACGCAGTATTTT
CDR3aa: CASRLAVSTDTQYF

d_gene: .
j_gene: TRBJ2-7
abundance: .
v_gene: TRBV6-5
len: 11
CDR3nt: TGTGCCAGCAGTGGAGTCAACGAGCAGTACTTC
CDR3aa: CASSGVNEQYF

d_gene: TRBD2
j_gene: TRBJ2-3
abundance: .
v_gene: TRBV7-9
len: 15
CDR3nt: TGTTCCAGCAGCCCATCTAGCGGCCTCACAGATACGCAGTATTTT
CDR3aa: CSSSPSSGLTDTQYF

d_gene: TRBD2
j_gene: TRBJ2-1
abundance: .
v_gene: TRBV12-5
len: 14
CDR3nt: TGTGCTAGTGGTTTGGTCCGGGGGGGGGATGAGCAGTTCTTC
CDR3aa: CASGLVRGGDEQFF

d_gene: .
j_gene: TRBJ2-6
abundance: few
v_gene: TRBV2
len: 18
CDR3nt: TGTGCCAGCAGTGAGGGTCGACAAGCTCGGTCTGGGGCCAACGTCCTGACTTTC
CDR3aa: CASSEGRQARSGANVLTF

d_gene: .
j_gene: TRBJ2-5
abundance: .
v_gene: TRBV5-6
len: 11
CDR3nt: TGTGCCAGCAGCCAGCAAGAGACCCAGTACTTC
CDR3aa: CASSQQETQYF

d_gene: TRBD1
j_gene: TRBJ2-7
abundance: .
v_gene: TRBV5-1
len: 15
CDR3nt: TGCGCCAGCAGCTTGGGGGACAGGGACTCCTACGAGCAGTACTTC
CDR3aa: CASSLGDRDSYEQYF

d_gene: .
j_gene: TRBJ1-2
abundance: once
v_gene: TRBV4-1
len: 14
CDR3nt: TGCGCCAGCAGCCAAGTCTCAGGATGGAATGGCTACACCTTC
CDR3aa: CASSQVSGWNGYTF

d_gene: .
j_gene: TRBJ1-3
abundance: .
v_gene: TRBV18
len: 16
CDR3nt: TGTGCCAGCTCACCGGGACAAGGGAGCTCTGGAAACACCATATATTTT
CDR3aa: CASSPGQGSSGNTIYF

d_gene: TRBD1
j_gene: TRBJ2-7
abundance: .
v_gene: TRBV15
len: 17
CDR3nt: TGTGCCACCAGCAGTCCTTACCGACAGGGATATGACTACGAGCAGTACTTC
CDR3aa: CATSSPYRQGYDYEQYF

d_gene: .
j_gene: TRBJ1-1
abundance: .
v_gene: TRBV27
len: 14
CDR3nt: TGTGCCAGCAGTTTAATACAGGGTGCCACTGAAGCTTTCTTT
CDR3aa: CASSLIQGATEAFF

d_gene: .
j_gene: TRBJ2-2
abundance: .
v_gene: TRBV11-2
len: 12
CDR3nt: TGTGCCAGCAGCCAGGACACCGGGGAGCTGTTTTTT
CDR3aa: CASSQDTGELFF

d_gene: .
j_gene: TRBJ2-7
abundance: .
v_gene: TRBV13
len: 14
CDR3nt: TGTGCCAGCTCCCCCGGGACCAGGGGATACGAGCAGTACTTC
CDR3aa: CASSPGTRGYEQYF

d_gene: .
j_gene: TRBJ2-7
abundance: once
v_gene: TRBV4-1
len: 17
CDR3nt: TGCGCCAGCAGCCAAGACCCAAAACAGGGCGTGTCCTACGAGCAGTACTTC
CDR3aa: CASSQDPKQGVSYEQYF

d_gene: TRBD1
j_gene: TRBJ1-2
abundance: .
v_gene: TRBV19
len: 13
CDR3nt: TGTGCCAAACCGACAGGGGACATTACCGGCTACACCTTC
CDR3aa: CAKPTGDITGYTF

d_gene: TRBD2
j_gene: TRBJ2-7
abundance: .
v_gene: TRBV11-2
len: 17
CDR3nt: TGTGCCAGCAGCTTAGATCAGGCTAGCGGGCTCTACTACGAGCAGTACTTC
CDR3aa: CASSLDQASGLYYEQYF

d_gene: .
j_gene: TRBJ2-3
abundance: .
v_gene: TRBV27
len: 14
CDR3nt: TGTGCCAGCAAAGGAGCGGGCCTCGTGGATACGCAGTATTTT
CDR3aa: CASKGAGLVDTQYF

d_gene: TRBD1
j_gene: TRBJ2-5
abundance: .
v_gene: TRBV14
len: 16
CDR3nt: TGTGCCAGCAGCTCCCGACAGGGGGCAGGGCAAGAGACCCAGTACTTC
CDR3aa: CASSSRQGAGQETQYF

d_gene: .
j_gene: TRBJ2-7
abundance: .
v_gene: TRBV10-3
len: 11
CDR3nt: TGTGCCATCTCCCAGGGGAGAGATACGTACTTC
CDR3aa: CAISQGRDTYF